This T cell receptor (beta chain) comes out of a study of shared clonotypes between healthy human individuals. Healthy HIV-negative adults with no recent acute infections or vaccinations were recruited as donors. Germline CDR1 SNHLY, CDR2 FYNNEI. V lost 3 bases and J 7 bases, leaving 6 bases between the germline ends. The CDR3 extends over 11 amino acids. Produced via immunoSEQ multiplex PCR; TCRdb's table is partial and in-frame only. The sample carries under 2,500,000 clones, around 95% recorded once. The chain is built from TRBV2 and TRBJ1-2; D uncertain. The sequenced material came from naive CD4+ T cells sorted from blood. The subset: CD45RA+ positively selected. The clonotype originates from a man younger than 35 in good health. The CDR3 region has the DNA TGTGCCAGCAGTGAGGACGGTGGCTACACCTTC. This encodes CASSEDGGYTF.